This T cell receptor beta chain was found in a study of fetal regulatory T cell absence and autoimmunity. Study as a whole: Without clinical diabetes, IPEX patients showed exocrine pancreas autoimmunity.

Study-level points and caveats: Antigen-driven pancreatic autoimmunity before birth in IPEX was inferred from oligoclonal enrichment.

On this clone: The target antigen is unknown.

TCRdb's table, derived via immunoSEQ multiplex PCR, lists solely in-frame clones and lacks some. The sample includes some 44,000 clones, about four fifths of them seen just once. Per the germline V gene, CDR1 is SGHRS and CDR2 is YFSETQ. V was shortened by 1 base and J by 5 bases, with 9 bases between the two germline ends. The CDR3 totals 14 residues. Sequencing was carried out using cord blood. The source is a newborn boy with IPEX syndrome. V gene TRBV5-1 combines with J gene TRBJ1-4; D gene uncertain. This CDR3 reads CASSLTQTNEKLFF. The DNA of the CDR3 is TGCGCCAGCAGCTTGACCCAGACAAATGAAAAACTGTTTTTT.